Each of the 10 T cell receptor beta chains below was sequenced from the same sample in a study of identical twins. TCRdb reprocessed the 5' RACE reads with MiXCR, giving one entry per CDR3 protein. Of around 1.7 million distinct CDR3 sequences detected, 25% to 35% appear once; the ten largest clones hold under 0.35%. Sequencing was carried out using cord blood. Receptors were obtained from a newborn girl in good health.

In its sample, this clonotype was seen a few times. This chain joins TRBV27 and TRBJ2-5; maybe TRBD1 (6 bases). The CDR3 runs 16 residues. Per the germline V gene, CDR1 is MNHEY and CDR2 is SMNVEV (reference sequence). V gave up 3 bases and J gave up 1 base, with 15 bases separating them. In DNA form, the CDR3 reads TGTGCCAGCAGTTTGGGCTTAAAACAGGGCCAAGAGACCCAGTACTTC. Translation gives CASSLGLKQGQETQYF.

This clonotype was observed once. With a much larger clone just one base away, this may be a read error. V usage is TRBV29-1 and J usage is TRBJ2-3; D perhaps matches TRBD2 (5 bases). Germline CDR1 SQVTM, CDR2 ANQGSEA. CDR3 length equals 12 residues. CDR3 sequence reads: CSGQSSIDTQYF. CDR3 DNA: TGCAGCGGGCAGTCTAGCATAGATACGCAGTATTTT.

The chain is built from TRBV20-1 and TRBJ1-2; TRBD1 matches at 8 bases. This CDR3 has 16 amino acids. With 1 base clipped from V and 5 bases from J, the junction kept 12 bases outside the gene matches. Germline-derived CDR1 and CDR2 are DFQATT and SNEGSKA (reference sequence). The CDR3 bases are TGCAGTGCTAGAGTACCCCTCCTGACAGGGGCGTATGGCTACACCTTC. Translated: CSARVPLLTGAYGYTF.

The sample holds a few counts of this clonotype. This may be a read error, as it is one base from a much larger clone. V gene TRBV10-3 combines with J gene TRBJ1-1; D not certain. The CDR3 length is 13 residues. Germline CDR1 is ENHRY and CDR2 is SYGVKD. The V end lost 2 bases, the J end lost 1 base, and 5 bases lay between the germline ends. DNA for the CDR3: TGTGCCATCAGTGAGGACTGGAACACTGAAGCTTTCTTT. It is translated as CAISEDWNTEAFF.

This clonotype was seen only a few times. This chain connects TRBV2 to TRBJ2-7, with D possibly TRBD1 on 5 matching bases. Looked up from germline, CDR1 is SNHLY and CDR2 is FYNNEI. The V end lost 1 base, the J end lost 1 base, and 11 bases lay between the germline ends. The CDR3 is 15 residues long. The CDR3 DNA is TGTGCCAGCAGTGAAGGCAGGTCAGGGTCCTACGAGCAGTACTTC. Residues: CASSEGRSGSYEQYF.

The CDR3 here is CASSLSRAPGNTIYF. For the CDR3, the DNA is TGTGCCAGCAGCTTAAGTAGGGCTCCTGGAAACACCATATATTTT. The chain combines TRBV11-2 with TRBJ1-3; D ambiguous. Trimming pared 2 bases from V and 2 bases from J, leaving 10 bases between. From germline, CDR1 is SGHAT and CDR2 FQNNGV. This CDR3 spans 15 amino acids.

This clonotype has a handful of counts. The V gene is TRBV24-1, the J gene TRBJ2-7; D possibly corresponds to TRBD2 (6 bases). V dropped 3 bases and J dropped 4 bases, with 21 bases sitting between them. Per the germline V gene, CDR1 is KGHDR and CDR2 is SFDVKD. This CDR3 region has 17 residues. The CDR3 protein is CATSDLRSSGTVYEQYF. CDR3 DNA sequence: TGTGCCACCAGTGATCTAAGGTCCTCCGGGACTGTTTACGAGCAGTACTTC.

This clonotype turned up a few times. An end of the junction does not agree with germline; a read error may underlie this. The genes are TRBV5-5 and TRBJ2-1; 7 positions match TRBD2. Germline lookup yields CDR1 SGHKS and CDR2 YYEKEE (reference sequence). The CDR3 is made up of 13 amino acids. The CDR3 DNA reads as TGTGCCAGCAGCTTGGGGGACTACAATGAGCGGTACTTC. It yields the protein CASSLGDYNERYF.

V usage is TRBV20-1 and J usage is TRBJ2-4; D not resolved. The CDR3 sequence is 14 residues long. V lost 3 bases to trimming and J lost 15 bases, with 24 bases between them. Germline V gene lookup returns CDR1 DFQATT and CDR2 SNEGSKA (reference sequence). CDR3 DNA: TGCAGTGCTAGGGGCCCCCCACAGTTTAATGAGCGGTACTTC. It yields the protein CSARGPPQFNERYF.

The gene calls are TRBV6-1 and TRBJ1-5; no reliable D call. The germline gives CDR1 MNHNS, CDR2 SASEGT. V was cut by 3 bases and J by 5 bases, with 8 bases left in between. The CDR3 covers 13 residues. CDR3 in amino acids: CASSDYNDQPQHF. The CDR3 DNA is TGTGCCAGCAGTGATTACAACGATCAGCCCCAGCATTTT.